This T cell receptor beta chain derives from a study of T-cell reconstitution after alpha-beta-depleted transplantation in children. Germline CDR1 SEHNR, CDR2 FQNEAQ (reference sequence). The CDR3 is 16 residues long. Losses at the gene ends were 5 bases for V and 2 bases for J; bases not matched to a gene: 7. This clonotype was recorded many times. A library of TCRbeta sequences, prepared with unique molecular identifiers, was generated. TCRdb recomputed calls from the PCR reads with MiXCR, one row per CDR3 protein. This sample has 450,000 to 600,000 distinct CDR3 sequences, with roughly 10% found just once.

Source: PBMCs, taken before TCRalphabeta/CD19-depleted stem cell transplant. This sequence originates from a child aged 2 to 9 with inherited bone marrow failure, due to receive a stem cell transplant. V usage is TRBV7-9 and J usage is TRBJ2-1; 9 nucleotides agree with TRBD2. CDR3 loop: CASSPARLAAYNEQFF. The CDR3 nucleotides are TGTGCCAGCAGCCCCGCGAGACTAGCGGCCTACAATGAGCAGTTCTTC.